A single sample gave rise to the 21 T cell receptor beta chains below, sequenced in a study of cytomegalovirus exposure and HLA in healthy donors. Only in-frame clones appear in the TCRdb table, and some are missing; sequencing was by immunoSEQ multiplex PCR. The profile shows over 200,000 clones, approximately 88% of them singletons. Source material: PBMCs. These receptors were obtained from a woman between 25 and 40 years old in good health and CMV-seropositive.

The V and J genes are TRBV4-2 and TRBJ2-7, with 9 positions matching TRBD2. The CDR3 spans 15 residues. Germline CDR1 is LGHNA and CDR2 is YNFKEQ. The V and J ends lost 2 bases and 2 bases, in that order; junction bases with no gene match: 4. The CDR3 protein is CASSQTSGQTYEQYF. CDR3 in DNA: TGTGCCAGCAGCCAAACTAGCGGGCAGACCTACGAGCAGTACTTC.

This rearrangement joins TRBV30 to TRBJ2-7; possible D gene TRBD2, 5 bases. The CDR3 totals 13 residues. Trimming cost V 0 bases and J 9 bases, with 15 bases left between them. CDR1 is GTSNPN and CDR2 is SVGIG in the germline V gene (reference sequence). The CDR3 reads CAWSVYPVEGQYF. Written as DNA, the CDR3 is TGTGCCTGGAGTGTGTACCCGGTCGAGGGGCAGTACTTC.

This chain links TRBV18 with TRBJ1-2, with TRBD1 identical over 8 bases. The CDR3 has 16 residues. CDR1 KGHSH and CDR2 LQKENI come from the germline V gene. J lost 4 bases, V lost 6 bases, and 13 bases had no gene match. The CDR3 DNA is TGTGCCAGCTCGTCATCAGGGGGCCCAGGCCTCTATGGCTACACCTTC. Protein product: CASSSSGGPGLYGYTF.

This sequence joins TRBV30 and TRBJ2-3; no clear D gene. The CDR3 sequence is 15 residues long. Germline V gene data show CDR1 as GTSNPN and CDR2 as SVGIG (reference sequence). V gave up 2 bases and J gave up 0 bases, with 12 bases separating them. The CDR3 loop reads CAWSPTSSSTDTQYF. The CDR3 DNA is TGTGCCTGGAGTCCGACATCCTCTAGCACAGATACGCAGTATTTT.

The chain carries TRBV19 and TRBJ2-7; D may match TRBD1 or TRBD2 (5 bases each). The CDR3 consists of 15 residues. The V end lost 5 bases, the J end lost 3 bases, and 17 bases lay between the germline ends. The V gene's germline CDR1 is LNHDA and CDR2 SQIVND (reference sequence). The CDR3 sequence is CASSQDMGPGYEQYF. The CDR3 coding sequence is TGTGCCAGTAGTCAGGATATGGGACCCGGCTACGAGCAGTACTTC.

The CDR3 loop reads CASSPVTAGELFF. The CDR3 DNA sequence: TGTGCCAGCAGCCCGGTTACCGCCGGGGAGCTGTTTTTT. The rearrangement uses TRBV7-3 and TRBJ2-2; D unresolved. The V and J ends lost 5 bases and 6 bases respectively, with 10 bases between them. The CDR3 covers 13 residues. Germline V CDR1 and CDR2: SGHTA, FQGTGA.

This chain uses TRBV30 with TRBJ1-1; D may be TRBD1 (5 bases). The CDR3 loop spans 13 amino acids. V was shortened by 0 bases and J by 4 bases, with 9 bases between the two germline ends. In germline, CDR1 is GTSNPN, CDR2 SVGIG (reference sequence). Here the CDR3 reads CAWSVLQGTEAFF. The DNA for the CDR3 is TGTGCCTGGAGTGTACTTCAGGGCACTGAAGCTTTCTTT.

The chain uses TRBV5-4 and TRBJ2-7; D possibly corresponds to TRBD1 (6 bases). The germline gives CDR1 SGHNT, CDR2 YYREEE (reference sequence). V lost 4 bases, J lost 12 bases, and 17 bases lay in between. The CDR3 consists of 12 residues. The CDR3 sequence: CASSPLSGERYF. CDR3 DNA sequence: TGTGCCAGCAGCCCACTCTCAGGGGAACGGTACTTC.

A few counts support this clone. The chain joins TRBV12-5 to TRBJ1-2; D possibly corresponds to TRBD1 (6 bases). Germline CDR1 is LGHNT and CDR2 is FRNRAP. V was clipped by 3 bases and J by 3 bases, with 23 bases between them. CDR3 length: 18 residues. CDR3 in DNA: TGTGCTAGTGGTTTCCTCGGGGGCCAGAGCAAAGGTGACTATGGCTACACCTTC. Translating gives CASGFLGGQSKGDYGYTF. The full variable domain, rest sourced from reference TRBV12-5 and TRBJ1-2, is DARVTQTPRHKVTEMGQEVTMRCQPILGHNTVFWYRQTMMQGLELLAYFRNRAPLDDSGMPKDRFSAEMPDATLATLKIQPSEPRDSAVYFCASGFLGGQSKGDYGYTFGSGTRLTVV.

This CDR3 reads CASSFSRMGTGELFF. Written as DNA, the CDR3 is TGTGCCAGCAGTTTTTCTAGGATGGGGACCGGGGAGCTGTTTTTT. This sequence joins TRBV27 and TRBJ2-2; no clear D. From germline, CDR1 is MNHEY and CDR2 SMNVEV (reference sequence). CDR3 length: 15 residues. V was clipped by 3 bases and J by 5 bases, with 13 bases between them.

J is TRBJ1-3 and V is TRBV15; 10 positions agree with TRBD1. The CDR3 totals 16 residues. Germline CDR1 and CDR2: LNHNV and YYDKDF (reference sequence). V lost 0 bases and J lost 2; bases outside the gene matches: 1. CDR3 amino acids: CATSREGQGAGNTIYF. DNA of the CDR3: TGTGCCACCAGCAGAGAAGGACAGGGGGCTGGAAACACCATATATTTT.

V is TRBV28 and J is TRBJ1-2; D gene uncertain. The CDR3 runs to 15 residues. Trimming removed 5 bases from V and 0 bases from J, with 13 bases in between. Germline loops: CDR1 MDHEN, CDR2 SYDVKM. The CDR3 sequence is CASSGRMRANYGYTF. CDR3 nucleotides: TGTGCCAGCAGTGGCCGCATGAGAGCTAACTATGGCTACACCTTC.

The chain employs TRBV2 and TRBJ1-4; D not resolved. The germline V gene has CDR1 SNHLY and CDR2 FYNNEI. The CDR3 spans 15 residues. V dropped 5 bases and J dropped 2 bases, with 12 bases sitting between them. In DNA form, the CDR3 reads TGTGCCAGCAGTCGCCGGGAGAGGACTAATGAAAAACTGTTTTTT. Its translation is CASSRRERTNEKLFF.

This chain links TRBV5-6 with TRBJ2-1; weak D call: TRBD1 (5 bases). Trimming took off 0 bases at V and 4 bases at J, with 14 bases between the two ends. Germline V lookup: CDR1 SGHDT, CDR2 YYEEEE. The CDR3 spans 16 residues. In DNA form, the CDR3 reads TGTGCCAGCAGCTTGGCACAGGCTATGGTGTACAATGAGCAGTTCTTC. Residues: CASSLAQAMVYNEQFF. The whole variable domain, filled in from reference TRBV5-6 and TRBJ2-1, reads DAGVTQSPTHLIKTRGQQVTLRCSPKSGHDTVSWYQQALGQGPQFIFQYYEEEERQRGNFPDRFSGHQFPNYSSELNVNALLLGDSALYLCASSLAQAMVYNEQFFGPGTRLTVL.

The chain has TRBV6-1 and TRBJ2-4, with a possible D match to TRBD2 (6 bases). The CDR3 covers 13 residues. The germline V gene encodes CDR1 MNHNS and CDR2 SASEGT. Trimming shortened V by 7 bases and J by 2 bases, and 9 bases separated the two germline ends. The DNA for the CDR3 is TGTGCCAGCATTAGCGGCCCCAAAAACATTCAGTACTTC. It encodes CASISGPKNIQYF.

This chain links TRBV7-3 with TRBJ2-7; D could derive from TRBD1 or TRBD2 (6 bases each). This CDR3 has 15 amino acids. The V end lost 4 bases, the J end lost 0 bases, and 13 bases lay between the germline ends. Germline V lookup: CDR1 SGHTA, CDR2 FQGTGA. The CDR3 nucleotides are TGTGCCAGCAGCTCCATGGGGGGCGGCTCCTACGAGCAGTACTTC. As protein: CASSSMGGGSYEQYF. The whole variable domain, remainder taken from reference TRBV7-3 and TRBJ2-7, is GAGVSQTPSNKVTEKGKYVELRCDPISGHTALYWYRQSLGQGPEFLIYFQGTGAADDSGLPNDRFFAVRPEGSVSTLKIQRTERGDSAVYLCASSSMGGGSYEQYFGPGTRLTVT.

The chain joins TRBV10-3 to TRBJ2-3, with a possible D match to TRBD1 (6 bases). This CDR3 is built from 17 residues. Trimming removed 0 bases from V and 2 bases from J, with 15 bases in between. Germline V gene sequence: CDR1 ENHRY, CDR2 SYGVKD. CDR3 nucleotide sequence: TGTGCCATCAGTGAGTCGGTCCAGGGGCGTCCCACAGATACGCAGTATTTT. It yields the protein CAISESVQGRPTDTQYF.

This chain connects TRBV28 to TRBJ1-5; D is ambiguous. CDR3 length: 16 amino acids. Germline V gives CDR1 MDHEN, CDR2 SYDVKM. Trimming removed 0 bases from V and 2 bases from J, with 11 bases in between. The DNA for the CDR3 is TGTGCCAGCAGTTTATGGGGATTAGATCGCAATCAGCCCCAGCATTTT. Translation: CASSLWGLDRNQPQHF.

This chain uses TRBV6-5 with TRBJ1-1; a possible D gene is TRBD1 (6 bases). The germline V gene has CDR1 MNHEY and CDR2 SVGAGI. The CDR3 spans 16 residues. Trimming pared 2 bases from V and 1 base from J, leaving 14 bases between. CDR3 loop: CASSYKSRTENTEAFF. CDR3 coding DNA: TGTGCCAGCAGTTACAAGTCGAGGACAGAGAACACTGAAGCTTTCTTT.

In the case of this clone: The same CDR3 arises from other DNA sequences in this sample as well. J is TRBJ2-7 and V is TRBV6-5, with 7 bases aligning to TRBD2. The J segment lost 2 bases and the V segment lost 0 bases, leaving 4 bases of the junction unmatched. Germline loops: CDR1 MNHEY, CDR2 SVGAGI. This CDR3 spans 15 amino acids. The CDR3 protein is CASSYSERGTYEQYF. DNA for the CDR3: TGTGCCAGCAGTTACTCAGAGCGGGGCACCTACGAGCAGTACTTC.

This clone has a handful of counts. The CDR3 protein is CASRKINQPQHF. The CDR3, as DNA: TGTGCCAGCAGGAAAATTAATCAGCCCCAGCATTTT. J is TRBJ1-5 and V is TRBV28; D not resolved. Germline assignment: CDR1 MDHEN and CDR2 SYDVKM. V lost 6 bases, J lost 4 bases, and 7 bases lay in between. The CDR3 contains 12 residues.